What follows are 7 T cell receptor beta chains derived from one specimen sequenced in a study of blood T cells in healthy people across ages. Through a sample-barcoded 5' primer and a J-beta primer mix, a second PCR was run for about 6 to 11 cycles. TCRdb analysed the 5' RACE reads with MiXCR anew, one entry per CDR3 protein. In the table there are fewer than 800,000 distinct CDR3 sequences, roughly 32% of which are singletons. What was sequenced was blood. These receptors originate from a woman older than 75 in good health.

This clonotype appeared many times. The junction departs from the called germline gene at one end, perhaps through a read error. This chain connects TRBV20-1 to TRBJ2-1; D possibly corresponds to TRBD2 (6 bases). This CDR3 contains 14 residues. Germline CDR1 is DFQATT and CDR2 is SNEGSKA (reference sequence). CDR3 residues: CSASMGRNRDEQFF. The CDR3 DNA follows: TGCAGCGCTAGCATGGGGAGGAATCGGGATGAGCAGTTCTTC.

This clonotype was seen at least ten times. The genes are TRBV5-5 and TRBJ2-3; D is perhaps TRBD1 (6 bases). V lost 2 bases and J lost 4, with 17 bases in between. The germline gives CDR1 SGHKS, CDR2 YYEKEE (reference sequence). The CDR3 loop spans 16 amino acids. The CDR3 nucleotides are TGTGCCAGCAGCTTAAGGGGACACCCTGAGGCAGATACGCAGTATTTT. Amino acid sequence: CASSLRGHPEADTQYF. The full variable domain, in which reference TRBV5-5 and TRBJ2-3 provide the parts outside the CDR3, is DAGVTQSPTHLIKTRGQQVTLRCSPISGHKSVSWYQQVLGQGPQFIFQYYEKEERGRGNFPDRFSARQFPNYSSELNVNALLLGDSALYLCASSLRGHPEADTQYFGPGTRLTVL.

The CDR3 sequence is CASSLSQGSEQYF. CDR3 DNA sequence: TGTGCCAGCAGCTTATCCCAGGGTTCGGAGCAGTACTTC. The V call is TRBV7-2, the J call TRBJ2-7; TRBD1 is a possible D gene (5 bases). The CDR3 totals 13 residues. Germline V gene data show CDR1 as SGHTA and CDR2 as FQGNSA. Trimming removed 2 bases at V and 7 bases at J, with 12 bases between.

Regarding this clonotype: Germline is not matched at one junction end, which may reflect a read error. This chain links TRBV5-1 with TRBJ1-1, with unresolved D. Germline CDR1 SGHRS, CDR2 YFSETQ. The CDR3 contains 13 residues. The DNA of the CDR3 is TGCGCCAGCAGCTTTGAGACGTACACTGGAGCTTTCTTT. It specifies CASSFETYTGAFF.

A word on this clonotype: One end of the junction is discordant with germline, which a read error may explain. The rearrangement joins TRBV10-3 to TRBJ2-2, with 7 nucleotides matching TRBD1. Germline V gene data show CDR1 as ENHRY and CDR2 as SYGVKD. The CDR3 sequence is 13 residues long. The CDR3 here is CAIKGASSGERFF. The CDR3 bases are TGTGCCATCAAGGGGGCTAGCTCCGGGGAGCGGTTTTTT.

This clonotype was observed many times. A much more abundant neighbour one base away suggests this may be a read error. The CDR3 DNA reads as TGCAGTGCTCGGGACTCCAGCTCCTACAATGAGCAGTACTTC. Translating gives CSARDSSSYNEQYF. The chain uses TRBV20-1 and TRBJ2-1; perhaps TRBD2 as D (6 bases). TRBJ2-7 matches the DNA end more closely, so the J call is doubtful. The germline gives CDR1 DFQATT, CDR2 SNEGSKA (reference sequence). CDR3 length: 14 residues.

With regard to this clonotype: Since a much larger clone is just one base distant, this may be a read error. V and J are TRBV27 and TRBJ2-5, with no clear D. V shed 6 bases and J shed 5 bases, with 16 bases lying between them. Germline CDR1 and CDR2: MNHEY and SMNVEV (reference sequence). The CDR3 length is 14 residues. The CDR3 here is CASRSLGPRETQYF. The CDR3, as DNA: TGTGCCAGCAGGTCTCTAGGCCCGAGGGAGACCCAGTACTTC.